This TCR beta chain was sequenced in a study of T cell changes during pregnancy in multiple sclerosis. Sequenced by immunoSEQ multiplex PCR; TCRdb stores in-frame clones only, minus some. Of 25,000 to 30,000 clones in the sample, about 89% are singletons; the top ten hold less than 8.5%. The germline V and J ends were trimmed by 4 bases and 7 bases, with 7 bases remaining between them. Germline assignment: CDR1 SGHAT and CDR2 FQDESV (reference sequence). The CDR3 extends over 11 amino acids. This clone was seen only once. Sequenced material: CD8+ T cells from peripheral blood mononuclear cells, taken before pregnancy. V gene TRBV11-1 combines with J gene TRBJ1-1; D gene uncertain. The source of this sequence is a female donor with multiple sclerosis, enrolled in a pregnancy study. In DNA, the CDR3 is TGTGCCAGCAGCTCAGAACGTGAAGCTTTCTTT. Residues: CASSSEREAFF. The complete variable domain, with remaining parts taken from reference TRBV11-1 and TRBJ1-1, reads EAEVAQSPRYKITEKSQAVAFWCDPISGHATLYWYRQILGQGPELLVQFQDESVVDDSQLPKDRFSAERLKGVDSTLKIQPAELGDSAMYLCASSSEREAFFGQGTRLTVV.